This T cell receptor (beta chain) was observed in a study of CD8 T cells in Susac syndrome. Negative isolation yielded CD8+ and CD4+ T cells; FACS enriched TEMRA cells. Random hexamers primed reverse transcription of about 0.5 to 1 ug RNA. TCRdb itself ran the immunoSEQ multiplex PCR reads through MiXCR, one entry per CDR3 protein. This table holds about 120,000 distinct CDR3 sequences, less than 95% found once. With 2 bases removed from V and 9 bases from J, the gap between germline ends came to 14 bases. The CDR3 has 13 amino acids. CDR1 and CDR2 (germline): KGHSH, LQKENI. This receptor was obtained from a human donor in good health. This sequence joins TRBV18 and TRBJ2-7; D uncertain. The sequencing sample was made of CD4+ T cells from PBMCs. This CDR3 reads CASSPGGTSGQYF. The CDR3 nucleotides read TGTGCCAGCTCACCAGGTGGCACGAGTGGGCAGTACTTC.